In this sample, the clone carrying this T cell receptor (beta chain) turned up once. This sample is part of a study of blood T cell repertoires in COVID-19. Looking at the study overall: Spain, Italy and the United States supplied samples that represented acute and convalescent COVID-19.

Using immunoSEQ multiplex PCR, the repertoire was profiled, and TCRdb retains in-frame clones only, with some absent. The sample lists 110,000 to 150,000 clones; approximately 80% were seen once. The V gene's germline CDR1 is MNHEY and CDR2 SVGEGT. V lost 6 bases to trimming and J lost 9 bases, with 12 bases between them. CDR3 length equals 13 residues. The sequence derives from a woman aged 45 to 65 with acute or convalescent COVID-19. The chain uses TRBV6-2 or TRBV6-3 and TRBJ1-6, with D tentatively TRBD1 (6 bases). The sequenced sample was peripheral blood. The CDR3 sequence is CASSPGAPSPLHF. CDR3 coding DNA: TGTGCCAGCAGCCCGGGGGCACCTTCACCCCTCCACTTT.